Listed below are T cell receptor beta chains from one sample, sequenced in a study of blood T cell repertoires in COVID-19. Assay used: immunoSEQ multiplex PCR; TCRdb lists only in-frame clones, some missing. Counted here are around 60,000 clones, about 91% occurring once; the ten biggest clones make up approximately 2.1%. Material: peripheral blood. The receptors shown here come from a man in his sixties with acute or convalescent COVID-19. CDR3s include the opening cysteine and the closing phenylalanine or tryptophan. A D gene is named only where the DNA matches it firmly. Size is stated for part of the rows, as once, few or many counts, or as a class when the clone is expanded.

clone size,J gene,V gene,D gene,CDR3 DNA,CDR3 protein
-,TRBJ1-2,TRBV13,TRBD1,TGTGCCAGCAGCGAACGACAGGGAAACCGGGACATCCCATACACCTTC,CASSERQGNRDIPYTF
-,TRBJ1-1,TRBV9,-,TGTGCCAGCAGCACACAGGAGTCTGAAGCTTTCTTT,CASSTQESEAFF
-,TRBJ2-3,TRBV9,TRBD2,TGTGCCAGCAGCGGTAGCGGGTTCAGCACAGATACGCAGTATTTT,CASSGSGFSTDTQYF
-,TRBJ2-7,TRBV5-6,TRBD1,TGTGCCAGCAGCCCCGGGACAGGTGGATCCGAGCAGTACTTC,CASSPGTGGSEQYF
-,TRBJ2-1,TRBV4-3,TRBD2,TGCGCCAGCAGCCATGGACTAGCGGGAGATAATGAGCAGTTCTTC,CASSHGLAGDNEQFF
-,TRBJ2-3,TRBV11-3,TRBD2,TGTGCCAGCAGCGCCCGACTAGCGGGAGGGAAAGATACGCAGTATTTT,CASSARLAGGKDTQYF
-,TRBJ2-7,TRBV7-8,TRBD2,TGTGCCAGCAGCCAGGTTAGCGGGGCGCAGGGCGAGCAGTACTTC,CASSQVSGAQGEQYF
-,TRBJ2-7,TRBV4-1,-,TGCGCCAGCAGCCAAGGGAGCGGCTCCTACGAGCAGTACTTC,CASSQGSGSYEQYF
-,TRBJ2-1,TRBV5-1,-,TGCGCCAGCAGCCCTAAGTACAATGAGCAGTTCTTC,CASSPKYNEQFF
-,TRBJ2-7,TRBV7-6,-,TGTGCCAGCAGCTTATCGACAGGCTCCTACGAGCAGTACTTC,CASSLSTGSYEQYF
-,TRBJ2-7,TRBV7-9,-,TGTGCCAGCAGCTTAGCGGAGGGCAGGATGCACGAGCAGTACTTC,CASSLAEGRMHEQYF
-,TRBJ2-7,TRBV6-2/TRBV6-3,-,TGTGCCAGCAGTTACCCCCCAAGAGAGGGCCCCGAGCAGTACTTC,CASSYPPREGPEQYF
once,TRBJ2-2,TRBV5-5,-,TGTGCCAGCAGCTTTCCTTCATCCTTAGCTGGGGAGCTGTTTTTT,CASSFPSSLAGELFF
-,TRBJ2-7,TRBV3-1/TRBV3-2,TRBD1,TGTGCCAGCAGCCAAGTAGGGACAGGGGAAACCTACGAGCAGTACTTC,CASSQVGTGETYEQYF
-,TRBJ1-3,TRBV28,-,TGTGCCAGCAGTTTATGGGCAGGGGAAAGCTCTGGAAACACCATATATTTT,CASSLWAGESSGNTIYF
-,TRBJ2-7,TRBV6-5,TRBD1,TGTGCCAGCAGTTTAGGCGGACAGGGGTCATACGAGCAGTACTTC,CASSLGGQGSYEQYF
-,TRBJ2-7,TRBV4-1,-,TGCGCCAGCAGCCAAGATGTATGGTCCCGAGCCCTTTCCTACGAGCAGTACTTC,CASSQDVWSRALSYEQYF
-,TRBJ1-1,TRBV2,TRBD1,TGTGCCAGCCAGTGGCAGGGGGCGAGTGAAGCTTTCTTT,CASQWQGASEAFF
-,TRBJ1-1,TRBV5-4,-,TGTGCCAGCAGCTTGTCGGGGGGAAGGAGAACTGAAGCTTTCTTT,CASSLSGGRRTEAFF
-,TRBJ2-6,TRBV5-1,-,TGCGCCAGCAGCTTGGACTGGGTAGGGGCAAGCTCTGGGGCCAACGTCCTGACTTTC,CASSLDWVGASSGANVLTF
-,TRBJ1-2,TRBV28,TRBD1,TGTGCCAGCAGTTTATCGTCGGACAGGGCCGGCTACACCTTC,CASSLSSDRAGYTF
-,TRBJ2-1,TRBV9,-,TGTGCCAGCAGCGTAGGAATTCCGAGGACATACTACAATGAGCAGTTCTTC,CASSVGIPRTYYNEQFF
few,TRBJ2-7,TRBV9,TRBD1,TGTGCCAGCAGCTCCCCCGACAGGGGAACCGGGGAGCAGTACTTC,CASSSPDRGTGEQYF
-,TRBJ1-4,TRBV10-3,TRBD1,TGTGCCATCAGTGAGTCGAAAGCGGGACAGGGGTTTGCAACTAATGAAAAACTGTTTTTT,CAISESKAGQGFATNEKLFF
-,TRBJ2-1,TRBV11-3,TRBD2,TGTGCCAGCAGCTCGCCAAGCGGGAGTAATGAGCAGTTCTTC,CASSSPSGSNEQFF
few,TRBJ2-1,TRBV27,TRBD2,TGTGCCAGCAGTCCCCTTAGCGGGAGTGGCCAGTTCTTC,CASSPLSGSGQFF
-,TRBJ2-7,TRBV28,TRBD1,TGTGCCAGCAGTTTGCCACAGGGGATAGCCCTGGAGCAGTACTTC,CASSLPQGIALEQYF
-,TRBJ1-2,TRBV3-1/TRBV3-2,-,TGTGCCAGCAGCTCCCAACTTGGCTACACCTTC,CASSSQLGYTF
-,TRBJ1-5,TRBV28,-,TGTGCCAGCAGTTCCCGGGTCCCGAAGCCCAATCAGCCCCAGCATTTT,CASSSRVPKPNQPQHF
-,TRBJ2-1,TRBV4-2,-,TGTGCCAGCAGCCAAGATTGGGGGGGCGGTGAGCAGTTCTTC,CASSQDWGGGEQFF
-,TRBJ2-3,TRBV19,-,TGTGCCAGTAGCTCGCCGGGGGCTAGCGGTTACGTTAATACGCAGTATTTT,CASSSPGASGYVNTQYF
-,TRBJ2-3,TRBV9,TRBD2,TGTGCCAGCAGCAGAGTAGCGGGAGAGGCGCAGTATTTT,CASSRVAGEAQYF
-,TRBJ1-4,TRBV19,-,TGTGCCAGTAGCGCAGGGTACGCAACTAATGAAAAACTGTTTTTT,CASSAGYATNEKLFF
once,TRBJ2-3,TRBV29-1,-,TGCAGTCTAGGGAGCGCCAGCACAGATACGCAGTATTTT,CSLGSASTDTQYF
-,TRBJ2-1,TRBV7-2,TRBD2,TGTGCCAGCAGCCGCCGACTAGCGGGAGGGCCTAGGGGTGAGCAGTTCTTC,CASSRRLAGGPRGEQFF
-,TRBJ2-3,TRBV4-1,-,TGCGCCAGCAGCAACGACCGAGCGGAGCCGCGAACAGATACGCAGTATTTT,CASSNDRAEPRTDTQYF
-,TRBJ2-5,TRBV18,TRBD2,TGTGCCAGCTCACCAAGCGGGACTGGAGAGACCCAGTACTTC,CASSPSGTGETQYF
-,TRBJ2-1,TRBV7-2,TRBD2,TGTGCCAGCAGTCCCGGGACTAGCCTCTACAATGAGCAGTTCTTC,CASSPGTSLYNEQFF
-,TRBJ2-1,TRBV4-2,TRBD2,TGTGCCAGCAGCCTTCCCTCCGGGGCGGGGGGGAATGAGCAGTTCTTC,CASSLPSGAGGNEQFF
-,TRBJ1-1,TRBV9,-,TGTGCCAGCAGCGCTAGGGACACCCCGAACACTGAAGCTTTCTTT,CASSARDTPNTEAFF
-,TRBJ1-3,TRBV3-1/TRBV3-2,-,TGTGCCAGCAGCCAAGGGGCCTCTGGAAACACCATATATTTT,CASSQGASGNTIYF
-,TRBJ2-5,TRBV7-3,-,TGTGCCAGCAGCCCGTCGGGGAGCAAAGAGACCCAGTACTTC,CASSPSGSKETQYF
-,TRBJ2-1,TRBV7-8,-,TGTGCCAGCAGCTCCCTGACCACCAGGGGCCTGAACAATGAGCAGTTCTTC,CASSSLTTRGLNNEQFF
-,TRBJ2-5,TRBV2,-,TGTGCCAGCAGTGTCGAGGAGGACCAAGAGACCCAGTACTTC,CASSVEEDQETQYF
-,TRBJ2-3,TRBV6-5,TRBD2,TGTGCCACCAGCCGGAGCGGGAGTGGAACAGATACGCAGTATTTT,CATSRSGSGTDTQYF
-,TRBJ2-2,TRBV4-2,TRBD2,TGTGCCAGCAGCCAAGTGGAGGGAGGGACCGGGGAGCTGTTTTTT,CASSQVEGGTGELFF
-,TRBJ2-2,TRBV3-1/TRBV3-2,-,TGTGCCAGCAGCCACGGTGGGGGCGCAGCGAACACCGGGGAGCTGTTTTTT,CASSHGGGAANTGELFF
-,TRBJ1-1,TRBV6-6,-,TGTGCCACAGGAGGCGAGGTTCGGGCTGAAGCTTTCTTT,CATGGEVRAEAFF
-,TRBJ2-7,TRBV14,-,TGTGCCAGCAGCCAAGAGACGGGTAGCGCTTACGAGCAGTACTTC,CASSQETGSAYEQYF
-,TRBJ1-1,TRBV5-6,-,TGTGCCAGCAGCTTCGGACTGGACAGTATGAACACTGAAGCTTTCTTT,CASSFGLDSMNTEAFF
-,TRBJ2-1,TRBV15,-,TGTGCCACCAGCAGGGGTTCGGGAGTATTCTTC,CATSRGSGVFF
-,TRBJ2-7,TRBV28,-,TGTGCCAGCTTCTCGGGGGGCGGGGCAGGGTATCACGAGCAGTACTTC,CASFSGGGAGYHEQYF
-,TRBJ1-1,TRBV5-6,-,TGTGCCAGCAGCGTATTACACGAGGCCGGTGAAGCTTTCTTT,CASSVLHEAGEAFF
-,TRBJ2-5,TRBV4-3,TRBD2,TGCGCCAGCAGCCAAGATTTGGCTAGCGGGAGGGGAGAGACCCAGTACTTC,CASSQDLASGRGETQYF
-,TRBJ2-1,TRBV7-6,TRBD1,TGTGCCAGCAGCCCGCAGCGCTGGGGACAGGGGACCAATGAGCAGTTCTTC,CASSPQRWGQGTNEQFF
-,TRBJ2-1,TRBV3-1/TRBV3-2,-,TGTGCCAGCAGCCCCCAGTGGGCTGGGTTGGGTGAGCAGTTCTTC,CASSPQWAGLGEQFF
-,TRBJ2-2,TRBV25-1,-,TGTGCCAGCAGTGAATCAGGGAGGTCCGGGGAGCTGTTTTTT,CASSESGRSGELFF
-,TRBJ2-5,TRBV12-3/TRBV12-4,-,TGTGCCAGCAGTACGGGGGAGGAGACCCAGTACTTC,CASSTGEETQYF
-,TRBJ2-7,TRBV19,-,TGTGCCAGTAGTATAGCCCTAGTCGACCCCTACGAGCAGTACTTC,CASSIALVDPYEQYF